Below, 30 T cell receptor beta chains from the same sample are listed, as sequenced in a study of circulating CD8 cells and anti-PD-1 response in melanoma. From live CD3+CD8+TCRalphabeta+ cells, four PD-1 and/or TIGIT subsets were sorted. Using roughly 15 ng of total RNA, TCR libraries were made with the QIAseq Immune Repertoire TCR panel. TCRdb used MiXCR to reprocess the reads, holding one entry per CDR3 protein. The data hold approximately 710 distinct CDR3 sequences, with around 7% observed a single time. The sample here was CD8+ T cells from PBMCs, taken at baseline or after one month of anti-PD-1 therapy (not recorded which). The receptors were sampled from a human donor with melanoma.

This clonotype was seen only a few times. The rearrangement links TRBV28 to TRBJ2-1, with TRBD2 matching 9 bases. V lost 8 bases, J lost 12 bases, and 17 bases stayed unmatched. The CDR3 spans 15 residues. Germline V gene data show CDR1 as MDHEN and CDR2 as SYDVKM. The CDR3 DNA sequence: TGTGCCAGCGGGTTAGCGGGAGATTATCTTTGGGGGCAGTTCTTC. Encoded protein: CASGLAGDYLWGQFF.

Worth noting for this clonotype: A much bigger clone sits one base away, suggesting this may be a read error. The chain is built from TRBV19 and TRBJ2-3; 11 positions match TRBD2. J gave up 2 bases and V 11 bases, and 12 bases lay outside the gene matches. The CDR3 covers 16 residues. Germline V gives CDR1 LNHDA, CDR2 SQIVND (reference sequence). The CDR3 region has the DNA TGTGCCGGTATCCTGCCGGGACTAGCGGACACAGATACGCAGTATTTT. Translation: CAGILPGLADTDTQYF.

This clonotype is labeled as large. The V call is TRBV29-1, the J call TRBJ2-1; tentatively, D is TRBD2 (6 bases). Trimming removed 6 bases from V and 15 bases from J, with 15 bases in between. This CDR3 contains 10 residues. The V gene's germline CDR1 is SQVTM and CDR2 ANQGSEA. The CDR3 DNA reads TGCAGCGTGCGACGGGACTTGTTGTTCTTC. It yields the protein CSVRRDLLFF.

By share, this clonotype ranks as large (0.1 to 1%). V gene TRBV27 combines with J gene TRBJ2-7; no clear D gene. The V and J ends lost 2 bases and 6 bases respectively, with 11 bases between them. Germline V gene lookup returns CDR1 MNHEY and CDR2 SMNVEV (reference sequence). The CDR3 totals 13 residues. The CDR3 nucleotides are TGTGCCAGCAGTTTACTAGGCGGATCCGAGCAGTACTTC. The encoded protein is CASSLLGGSEQYF.

By share, this clonotype ranks as large. The V gene is TRBV19, the J gene TRBJ2-7; weak D call: TRBD2 (6 bases). Trimming removed 3 bases at V and 4 bases at J, with 10 bases between. Per germline, CDR1 LNHDA and CDR2 SQIVND (reference sequence). The CDR3 loop spans 13 amino acids. This chain's CDR3 is CASSISAGYEQYF. In nucleotides, the CDR3 is TGTGCCAGTAGTATCAGCGCGGGGTACGAGCAGTACTTC. Supplemented by reference TRBV19 and TRBJ2-7, the full variable domain reads DGGITQSPKYLFRKEGQNVTLSCEQNLNHDAMYWYRQDPGQGLRLIYYSQIVNDFQKGDIAEGYSVSREKKESFPLTVTSAQKNPTAFYLCASSISAGYEQYFGPGTRLTVT.

By proportion, this clonotype is large. The chain carries TRBV5-8 and TRBJ2-3; 7 bases match TRBD1. Trimming at V came to 3 bases and at J to 2 bases, leaving 6 bases not matched to a gene. Per the germline V gene, CDR1 is SGHTS and CDR2 is YDEGEE. The CDR3 sequence is 15 residues long. The CDR3 loop is CASSWPGQSTDTQYF. CDR3 sequence (DNA): TGTGCCAGCAGCTGGCCGGGACAGTCCACAGATACGCAGTATTTT.

Turning to this clonotype: With a much larger clone just one base away, this may be a read error. Since no conserved phenylalanine or tryptophan closes the CDR3, a read error is the likely cause. This rearrangement joins TRBV19 to TRBJ2-1; D ambiguous. V was shortened by 6 bases and J by 0 bases, with 12 bases between the two germline ends. The germline CDR1 and CDR2 sequences are LNHDA and SQIVND (reference sequence). CDR3 length: 15 amino acids. CDR3 nucleotide sequence: TGTGCCAGTAGAATCGACCCGAGCTCCTACAATGAGCAGTTCCTC. This sequence encodes CASRIDPSSYNEQFL.

By sample fraction, this clonotype is large. This chain joins TRBV27 and TRBJ2-7, with 8 bases matching TRBD2. Looked up from germline, CDR1 is MNHEY and CDR2 is SMNVEV (reference sequence). The CDR3 covers 14 residues. V dropped 5 bases and J dropped 1; count of bases not matched to a gene: 4. The CDR3 bases are TGTGCCAGCAGTCTTACTAGCGGATCCTACGAGCAGTACTTC. It translates to CASSLTSGSYEQYF.

By share, this clonotype counts as medium-sized. The gene calls are TRBV7-9 and TRBJ2-7; D is ambiguous. Germline CDR1 reads SEHNR; CDR2 reads FQNEAQ (reference sequence). The length of the CDR3 is 13 residues. The V end was cut by 4 bases, the J end by 1 base, with 8 bases between. The CDR3 loop reads CASSSRDSYEQYF. CDR3 nucleotides: TGTGCCAGCAGCTCCAGAGATTCCTACGAGCAGTACTTC.

By share of the sample, this clonotype is medium-sized (0.01 to 0.1%). The V and J genes are TRBV19 and TRBJ1-1; D ambiguous. V lost 5 bases and J 0 bases, leaving 13 bases between the germline ends. The CDR3 contains 15 residues. Germline CDR1 LNHDA, CDR2 SQIVND (reference sequence). The CDR3 is CASSVLGGMNTEAFF. The CDR3 bases are TGTGCCAGTAGTGTCCTCGGAGGGATGAACACTGAAGCTTTCTTT.

In this sample, this clonotype is large. CDR3 loop: CASSDRLAGYNEQFF. CDR3 sequence (DNA): TGTGCCAGCAGCGATAGACTAGCGGGCTACAATGAGCAGTTCTTC. This sequence joins TRBV2 and TRBJ2-1; 10 bases fit TRBD2. Germline CDR1 is SNHLY and CDR2 is FYNNEI. V gave up 6 bases and J gave up 3 bases; unmatched junction bases: 5. The CDR3 has 15 residues.

This clonotype was detected a few times. This chain's CDR3 is CSVVASGSVDEQFF. Here the CDR3 DNA reads TGCAGCGTGGTGGCTAGCGGGAGCGTTGATGAGCAGTTCTTC. The chain combines TRBV29-1 with TRBJ2-1; 10 bases agree with TRBD2. This CDR3 contains 14 residues. Germline loops: CDR1 SQVTM, CDR2 ANQGSEA. Trimming took 6 bases from V and 8 from J; bases not matched to a gene: 10.

In its sample, this clonotype ranks as medium-sized. The CDR3 reads CASSWGTSSDTQYF. For the CDR3, the DNA is TGTGCCAGCAGTTGGGGGACTAGCTCGGATACGCAGTATTTT. This chain joins TRBV28 and TRBJ2-3, with 9 bases matching TRBD2. V dropped 4 bases and J dropped 6; count of bases not matched to a gene: 5. Germline V gene sequence: CDR1 MDHEN, CDR2 SYDVKM. The CDR3 has 14 residues.

This clonotype showed up just a few times. A junction boundary mismatches the germline segment, possibly from a read error. The chain combines TRBV6-1 with TRBJ2-1, with D maybe TRBD2 (5 bases). Germline loops: CDR1 MNHNS, CDR2 SASEGT. The CDR3 is made up of 16 amino acids. CDR3 DNA: TGCGCCAGCAGTGAACTTCGGGCTAGCTCTTACAATGAGCAGTTCTTC. It codes for CASSELRASSYNEQFF.

With regard to this clonotype: This may be a read error, as it is one base from a much larger clone. This CDR3 is missing its conserved last phenylalanine or tryptophan, likely due to a read error. The rearrangement joins TRBV27 to TRBJ1-1; D might be TRBD1 (6 bases). There are 14 residues in the CDR3. V lost 6 bases and J 2 bases, leaving 13 bases between the germline ends. Germline assignment: CDR1 MNHEY and CDR2 SMNVEV (reference sequence). The CDR3 here is CASRSGQTNTEAFS. As DNA, the CDR3 is TGTGCCAGCAGGTCTGGACAGACAAACACTGAAGCTTTCTCT.

This clonotype has a handful of counts. The chain carries TRBV19 and TRBJ2-1; D is perhaps TRBD2 (6 bases). V was cut by 1 base and J by 12 bases, with 10 bases left in between. From germline, CDR1 is LNHDA and CDR2 SQIVND (reference sequence). This CDR3 is 12 amino acids long. For the CDR3, the DNA is TGTGCCAGTAGTATAGCTCCGGGAGCGCAGTTCTTC. It specifies CASSIAPGAQFF.

This clonotype rates as large. This sequence joins TRBV28 and TRBJ2-5; maybe TRBD2 (11 bases). The V end lost 2 bases, the J end lost 0 bases, and 31 bases lay between the germline ends. Per germline, CDR1 MDHEN and CDR2 SYDVKM. The CDR3 is 22 amino acids. CDR3 in amino acids: CASSLGGQGRVTGLADQETQYF. CDR3 DNA: TGTGCCAGCAGTTTAGGGGGACAGGGGCGAGTAACGGGACTAGCGGACCAAGAGACCCAGTACTTC.

This clonotype is classed as medium-sized. The rearrangement links TRBV18 to TRBJ2-1; 11 bases fit TRBD2. The CDR3 length is 17 residues. In germline, CDR1 is KGHSH, CDR2 LQKENI. With 0 bases clipped from V and 4 bases from J, the junction kept 5 bases outside the gene matches. The CDR3 loop reads CASSPPLAGGGYNEQFF. Written as DNA, the CDR3 is TGTGCCAGCTCACCACCCCTAGCGGGAGGAGGATACAATGAGCAGTTCTTC.

In this sample, this clonotype is large (0.1 to 1%). This chain connects TRBV19 to TRBJ1-1, with D possibly matching TRBD1 (6 bases). V lost 3 bases and J 1 base, leaving 12 bases between the germline ends. The CDR3 has 15 amino acids. CDR1 LNHDA and CDR2 SQIVND come from the germline V gene (reference sequence). The CDR3 DNA reads as TGTGCCAGTAGTATCCTTACGACAGGGAACACTGAAGCTTTCTTT. Translating it yields CASSILTTGNTEAFF.

This clonotype is large within its sample. This chain links TRBV27 with TRBJ2-2, with TRBD2 matching 13 bases. This CDR3 contains 16 residues. CDR1 is MNHEY and CDR2 is SMNVEV in the germline V gene (reference sequence). V was clipped by 5 bases and J by 8 bases; unmatched bases: 8. The CDR3 reads CASSPGTSGISGELFF. The CDR3 bases are TGTGCCAGCAGTCCCGGGACTAGCGGGATATCAGGGGAGCTGTTTTTT.

In this sample, this clonotype is large. The chain has TRBV28 and TRBJ2-7; D is possibly TRBD1 (6 bases). Trimming pared 4 bases from V and 5 bases from J, leaving 18 bases between. CDR3 length equals 15 residues. Germline CDR1 is MDHEN and CDR2 is SYDVKM. This CDR3 is CASSSATGRSHEQYF. In nucleotides, the CDR3 is TGTGCCAGCAGTTCCGCCACAGGGAGATCCCACGAGCAGTACTTC.

This clonotype ranks as large. The V and J genes are TRBV29-1 and TRBJ2-7; 9 bases are a match to TRBD2. After removal of 3 bases from V and 0 bases from J, the junction contained 0 bases not matched to a gene. In germline, CDR1 is SQVTM, CDR2 ANQGSEA. CDR3 length equals 13 residues. The CDR3 DNA reads TGCAGCGTTGAGACTAGCGGCTCCTACGAGCAGTACTTC. Translation gives CSVETSGSYEQYF.

The chain uses TRBV5-5 and TRBJ1-5, with D unresolved. CDR3 length: 14 residues. Germline assignment: CDR1 SGHKS and CDR2 YYEKEE (reference sequence). The V and J ends lost 1 base and 5 bases respectively, with 10 bases between them. The CDR3 region is CASSLFKEDQPQHF. The CDR3 DNA reads as TGTGCCAGCAGCTTGTTCAAGGAGGATCAGCCCCAGCATTTT.

By its share, this clonotype is large. The chain has TRBV10-3 and TRBJ2-1; tentative D call: TRBD2 (6 bases). CDR3 length: 14 residues. Trimming shortened V by 3 bases and J by 13 bases, and 19 bases separated the two germline ends. The germline gives CDR1 ENHRY, CDR2 SYGVKD. CDR3 region: CAISDGAAGSIQFF. The CDR3 coding sequence is TGTGCCATCAGTGATGGGGCGGCGGGGAGCATCCAGTTCTTC.

This clonotype was counted a few times. This chain links TRBV27 with TRBJ1-4; D is undetermined. The CDR3 extends over 16 amino acids. The germline CDR1 and CDR2 sequences are MNHEY and SMNVEV (reference sequence). The V and J ends lost 8 bases and 6 bases respectively, with 22 bases between them. The CDR3 protein is CASRASAWAGDEKLFF. CDR3 sequence (DNA): TGTGCCAGCCGTGCAAGTGCGTGGGCCGGCGATGAAAAACTGTTTTTT.

By share of the sample, this clonotype is large. The chain recombines TRBV19 with TRBJ2-7, with TRBD1 matching 9 bases. CDR1 LNHDA and CDR2 SQIVND come from the germline V gene (reference sequence). The CDR3 contains 15 residues. After removal of 5 bases from V and 6 bases from J, the junction contained 11 bases not matched to a gene. The CDR3 nucleotides read TGTGCCAGTAGTCCTTGGACAGGGGAACTTGGCGAGCAGTACTTC. Translated, it gives CASSPWTGELGEQYF. Complete variable domain (other parts from reference TRBV19 and TRBJ2-7): DGGITQSPKYLFRKEGQNVTLSCEQNLNHDAMYWYRQDPGQGLRLIYYSQIVNDFQKGDIAEGYSVSREKKESFPLTVTSAQKNPTAFYLCASSPWTGELGEQYFGPGTRLTVT.

In this sample, this clonotype is large. The CDR3 DNA reads TGTGCCAGCAGCTTAGGCGGCGCAGGGGTATACAATGAGCAGTTCTTC. Residues: CASSLGGAGVYNEQFF. This sequence joins TRBV13 and TRBJ2-1, with a tentative D call TRBD1 (6 bases). The CDR3 sequence is 16 residues long. The germline V and J ends were trimmed by 0 bases and 4 bases, with 13 bases remaining between them. Germline V gene sequence: CDR1 PRHDT, CDR2 FYEKMQ (reference sequence).

This clonotype is labeled large (0.1 to 1%). The chain recombines TRBV20-1 with TRBJ1-1; D unclear. The V end lost 8 bases, the J end lost 3 bases, and 13 bases lay between the germline ends. Germline assignment: CDR1 DFQATT and CDR2 SNEGSKA (reference sequence). The CDR3 extends over 12 amino acids. CDR3 sequence (DNA): TGCAGTATTGAGTTTTCGGACACTGAAGCTTTCTTT. Its translation: CSIEFSDTEAFF.

Within the sample, this clonotype is large. CDR3 amino acids: CASSLPRGNEQFF. CDR3 sequence (DNA): TGTGCCAGCAGCTTACCCCGAGGCAATGAGCAGTTCTTC. The rearrangement joins TRBV7-9 to TRBJ2-1; D uncertain. The CDR3 contains 13 residues. V shed 2 bases and J shed 6 bases, with 8 bases lying between them. Germline assignment: CDR1 SEHNR and CDR2 FQNEAQ (reference sequence).

Relative to its sample, this clonotype is large. This sequence joins TRBV2 and TRBJ2-2; no clear D. Germline V CDR1 and CDR2: SNHLY, FYNNEI. The V end lost 0 bases, the J end lost 3 bases, and 11 bases lay between the germline ends. This CDR3 has 16 residues. The CDR3 loop reads CASSEAVGWDTGELFF. CDR3 coding DNA: TGTGCCAGCAGTGAAGCGGTAGGCTGGGACACCGGGGAGCTGTTTTTT.